The T cell receptor (beta chain) under discussion was sequenced for a study of cytomegalovirus exposure and HLA in healthy donors. CDR1 is LNHDA and CDR2 is SQIVND in the germline V gene (reference sequence). The length of the CDR3 is 15 residues. The PCR had 60 Vbeta and 13 Jbeta primers. Assay used: immunoSEQ multiplex PCR; TCRdb lists only in-frame clones, some missing. The sample lists 150,000 to 200,000 clones, approximately 70% occurring once. This TCR came from a man in his forties in good health and CMV-seropositive. V and J are TRBV19 and TRBJ2-5; 7 nucleotides agree with TRBD1. The assigned J gene may be wrong: the sequence end matches TRBJ2-7 better. The material sequenced was PBMCs. CDR3 DNA sequence: TGTGCCAGTAGTATAGTGACAGGGAAGAACTACGAGCAGTACTTC. It yields the protein CASSIVTGKNYEQYF.